This entry lists 14 T cell receptor beta chains sequenced from one sample in a study of blood T cell repertoires in COVID-19 (dated by TCRdb to about 2020). Libraries were prepared through the immunoSEQ multiplex PCR assay. In its TCRdb copy, this immuneACCESS table keeps in-frame sequences only and misses some clones. Where compared with another copy, unresolved V genes explain less than half of these, and the others have no known cause. For this sample the table gives 200,000 to 250,000 clones, of which 70% to 90% were detected only once. Clones ranked in the top ten supply 2% to 2.5% of the sample. Sequenced material: peripheral blood. The receptors were sampled from a woman between 40 and 55 years old who had recovered from COVID-19.

The chain recombines TRBV18 with TRBJ1-3; D possibly corresponds to TRBD1 (6 bases). The CDR3 consists of 16 residues. The germline V gene encodes CDR1 KGHSH and CDR2 LQKENI. V shed 3 bases and J shed 0 bases, with 12 bases lying between them. Here the CDR3 DNA reads TGTGCCAGCTCACCTCCGGGACACAACTCTGGAAACACCATATATTTT. Translated, it gives CASSPPGHNSGNTIYF.

This sequence joins TRBV2 and TRBJ2-1; weak D call: TRBD1 (6 bases). The germline V and J ends were trimmed by 7 bases and 4 bases, with 17 bases remaining between them. Germline V CDR1 and CDR2: SNHLY, FYNNEI. The CDR3 contains 15 residues. CDR3 nucleotide sequence: TGTGCCAGCACCAGTATCGGGACATCTTACAATGAGCAGTTCTTC. The encoded protein is CASTSIGTSYNEQFF.

This chain's CDR3 is CASSEALPGSGYEQYF. Written as DNA, the CDR3 is TGTGCCAGCAGTGAAGCGCTTCCCGGGAGCGGCTACGAGCAGTACTTC. V and J are TRBV6-1 and TRBJ2-7; possibly TRBD2 for D (6 bases). CDR1 MNHNS and CDR2 SASEGT come from the germline V gene. CDR3 length: 16 residues. The V end lost 0 bases, the J end lost 3 bases, and 15 bases lay between the germline ends.

This clone has just one count. This rearrangement joins TRBV19 to TRBJ2-1; 9 bases match TRBD1. The J segment lost 9 bases and the V segment lost 5 bases, leaving 11 bases of the junction unmatched. The CDR3 is 15 amino acids. Germline values: CDR1 LNHDA, CDR2 SQIVND (reference sequence). The DNA of the CDR3 is TGTGCCAGTAGTCAACGGGACAGGGTCGTTAGTGAGCAGTTCTTC. Translated: CASSQRDRVVSEQFF.

The chain has TRBV6-5 and TRBJ1-2; D not resolved. The CDR3 covers 15 residues. CDR1 MNHEY and CDR2 SVGAGI come from the germline V gene. The germline V and J ends were trimmed by 3 bases and 5 bases, with 16 bases remaining between them. The CDR3 DNA is TGTGCCAGCAGTTATGAAGTTGGGCCCGAATATGGCTACACCTTC. Its translation: CASSYEVGPEYGYTF.

The chain joins TRBV19 to TRBJ2-3; perhaps TRBD1 as D (6 bases). V shed 8 bases and J shed 8 bases, with 20 bases lying between them. CDR1 is LNHDA, CDR2 SQIVND, per germline (reference sequence). The CDR3 covers 14 residues. The chain's CDR3 is CASEGTRGTGTQYF. CDR3 DNA sequence: TGTGCCAGTGAGGGGACAAGGGGGACCGGTACGCAGTATTTT.

This sequence joins TRBV6-5 and TRBJ2-3; 7 bases fit TRBD1. The junction had 8 bases not matched to a gene; V was cut back by 7 bases and J by 7 bases. The CDR3 spans 13 residues. Germline V gives CDR1 MNHEY, CDR2 SVGAGI. CDR3 in amino acids: CASTGQFSYTQYF. Written as DNA, the CDR3 is TGTGCCAGCACGGGACAGTTCAGTTATACGCAGTATTTT.

V usage is TRBV18 and J usage is TRBJ1-5; 9 positions agree with TRBD1. Unmatched junction bases numbered 16, after V lost 4 bases and J lost 6 bases. This CDR3 is 18 amino acids long. Germline V gene lookup returns CDR1 KGHSH and CDR2 LQKENI. For the CDR3, the DNA is TGTGCCAGCTCACAATCACAGGGACAGGGCCTGTTGGGTCAGCCCCAGCATTTT. This encodes CASSQSQGQGLLGQPQHF.

The chain uses TRBV9 and TRBJ2-2; D might be TRBD2 (5 bases). This CDR3 has 14 amino acids. Trimming took off 3 bases at V and 1 base at J, with 7 bases between the two ends. CDR1 is SGDLS, CDR2 YYNGEE, per germline. CDR3 sequence: CASSAAENTGELFF. The CDR3, as DNA: TGTGCCAGCAGCGCAGCGGAGAACACCGGGGAGCTGTTTTTT.

This chain joins TRBV19 and TRBJ1-5; D gene ambiguous. With 2 bases removed from V and 6 bases from J, the gap between germline ends came to 5 bases. Looked up from germline, CDR1 is LNHDA and CDR2 is SQIVND (reference sequence). The CDR3 runs 12 residues. In DNA, the CDR3 is TGTGCCAGTAGTATACCGAGTCAGCCCCAGCATTTT. It encodes CASSIPSQPQHF.

The J gene is TRBJ2-6, the V gene TRBV3-1 (or the pseudogene TRBV3-2); 8 positions match TRBD1. The CDR3 spans 19 residues. CDR1 is LGHDT and CDR2 is YNNKEL in the germline V gene (reference sequence). The ends lost 2 bases at V and 4 bases at J; junction bases unmatched: 13. The CDR3 DNA is TGTGCCAGCAGCCAACGATCCGGGACAGGAGGGGCCGGGGCCAACGTCCTGACTTTC. This encodes CASSQRSGTGGAGANVLTF.

The chain recombines TRBV2 with TRBJ2-2; possibly TRBD1 for D (6 bases). V shed 6 bases and J shed 1 base, with 9 bases lying between them. In germline, CDR1 is SNHLY, CDR2 FYNNEI. This CDR3 is built from 14 residues. CDR3 sequence (DNA): TGTGCCAGCAGCCCGACAGGGAACACCGGGGAGCTGTTTTTT. Translation gives CASSPTGNTGELFF.

This clone was seen more than once but under ten times. J is TRBJ1-2 and V is TRBV19; no clear D. V gave up 7 bases and J gave up 4 bases, with 16 bases separating them. The length of the CDR3 is 14 residues. Looked up from germline, CDR1 is LNHDA and CDR2 is SQIVND (reference sequence). The CDR3 nucleotides are TGTGCCAGTACTGCTAACCCGGGATCCTATGGCTACACCTTC. This codes for CASTANPGSYGYTF.

The rearrangement joins TRBV18 to TRBJ2-1, with D tentatively TRBD1 (5 bases). CDR3 size: 15 residues. Germline V gene lookup returns CDR1 KGHSH and CDR2 LQKENI. V lost 2 bases to trimming and J lost 6 bases, with 14 bases between them. The CDR3 sequence is CASSPSIQGGNEQFF. The CDR3 nucleotides are TGTGCCAGCTCACCAAGTATTCAGGGCGGCAATGAGCAGTTCTTC.